This TCR beta chain derives from a study of T cell responses to AZD1222 COVID-19 vaccine. Study as a whole: It was second doses at about 4 or about 12 weeks that were pooled.

As regards this clone: The antigen is not known.

Regarding the study as a whole: In the spike-specific TCR repertoire, nearly half reportedly target unmutated variant regions. In a largely white British group with more females than males, clonal diversity was possibly underestimated. Regions 160-218 and 743-854 held dominance among vaccine-associated CD4 TCRs, which spanned spike.

This table comes from immunoSEQ multiplex PCR, and its TCRdb copy is limited to in-frame clones, with some not included. The table lists some 100,000 clones, approximately 91% of them singletons. After removal of 4 bases from V and 5 bases from J, the junction contained 7 bases not matched to a gene. This CDR3 spans 15 amino acids. Looked up from germline, CDR1 is SGHRS and CDR2 is YFSETQ. The specimen was peripheral blood, collected on day 0 of AZD1222 vaccination. V usage is TRBV5-1 and J usage is TRBJ2-1; 9 nucleotides agree with TRBD2. The TCR was taken from an adult in good health. CDR3 sequence reads: CASSPLAGVDNEQFF. CDR3 DNA sequence: TGCGCCAGCAGCCCCTTAGCGGGAGTGGACAATGAGCAGTTCTTC.